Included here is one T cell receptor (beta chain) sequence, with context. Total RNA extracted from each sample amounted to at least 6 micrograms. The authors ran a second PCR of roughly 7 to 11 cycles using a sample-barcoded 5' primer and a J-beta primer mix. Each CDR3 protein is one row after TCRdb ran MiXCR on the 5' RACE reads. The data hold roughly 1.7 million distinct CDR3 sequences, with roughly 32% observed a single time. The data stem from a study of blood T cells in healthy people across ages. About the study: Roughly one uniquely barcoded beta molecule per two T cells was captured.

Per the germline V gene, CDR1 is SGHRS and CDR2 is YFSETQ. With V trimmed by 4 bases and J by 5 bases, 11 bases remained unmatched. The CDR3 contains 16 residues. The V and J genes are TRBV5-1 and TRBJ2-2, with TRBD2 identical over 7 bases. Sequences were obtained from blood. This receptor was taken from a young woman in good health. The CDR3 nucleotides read TGCGCCAGCAGCCCACTGAGCGGGAACTCGACCGGGGAGCTGTTTTTT. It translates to CASSPLSGNSTGELFF.